Below, 3 T cell receptor beta chains from the same sample are listed, as sequenced in a study of blood T cell repertoires in COVID-19. Produced via immunoSEQ multiplex PCR; TCRdb's table is partial and in-frame only. The table lists roughly 220,000 clones, 88% of them singletons. The sequenced sample was PBMCs or T cells enriched from blood (not recorded which). The receptors come from a woman aged 50 to 60 with acute COVID-19.

The chain combines TRBV28 with TRBJ1-1; 7 nucleotides match TRBD1. With 6 bases clipped from V and 1 base from J, the junction kept 14 bases outside the gene matches. The CDR3 is made up of 17 amino acids. From germline, CDR1 is MDHEN and CDR2 SYDVKM. The CDR3 loop reads CASSGGGAGNRNTEAFF. DNA for the CDR3: TGTGCCAGCAGCGGAGGGGGCGCAGGGAATCGGAACACTGAAGCTTTCTTT.

This clone turned up a few times. The rearrangement links TRBV18 to TRBJ2-7; TRBD1 matches 10 bases. The CDR3 totals 15 residues. The trim removed 3 bases at V and 3 bases at J, leaving 5 bases unmatched. Per the germline V gene, CDR1 is KGHSH and CDR2 is LQKENI. The CDR3 sequence: CASSPKTGGYYEQYF. In DNA form, the CDR3 reads TGTGCCAGCTCACCTAAGACAGGGGGCTACTACGAGCAGTACTTC.

The chain carries TRBV28 and TRBJ2-2, with 12 nucleotides matching TRBD2. Germline V gene data show CDR1 as MDHEN and CDR2 as SYDVKM. Unmatched junction bases numbered 10, after V lost 1 base and J lost 1 base. There are 20 residues in the CDR3. CDR3 protein: CASSLFPSGRARKNTGELFF. DNA for the CDR3: TGTGCCAGCAGTTTATTTCCTAGCGGGAGGGCCAGGAAGAACACCGGGGAGCTGTTTTTT. Variable domain in full (rest from reference TRBV28 and TRBJ2-2): DVKVTQSSRYLVKRTGEKVFLECVQDMDHENMFWYRQDPGLGLRLIYFSYDVKMKEKGDIPEGYSVSREKKERFSLILESASTNQTSMYLCASSLFPSGRARKNTGELFFGEGSRLTVL.